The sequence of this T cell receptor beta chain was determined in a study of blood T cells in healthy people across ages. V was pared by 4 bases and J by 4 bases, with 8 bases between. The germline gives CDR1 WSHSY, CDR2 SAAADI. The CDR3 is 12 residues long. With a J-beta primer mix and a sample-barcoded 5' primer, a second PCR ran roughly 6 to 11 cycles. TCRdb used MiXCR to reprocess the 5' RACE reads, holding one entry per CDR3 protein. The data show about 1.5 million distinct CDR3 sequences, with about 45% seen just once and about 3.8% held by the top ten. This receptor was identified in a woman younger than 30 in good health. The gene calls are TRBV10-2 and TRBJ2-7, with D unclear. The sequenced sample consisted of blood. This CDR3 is CASSGHQYEQYF. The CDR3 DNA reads TGCGCCAGCAGTGGACACCAATACGAGCAGTACTTC.